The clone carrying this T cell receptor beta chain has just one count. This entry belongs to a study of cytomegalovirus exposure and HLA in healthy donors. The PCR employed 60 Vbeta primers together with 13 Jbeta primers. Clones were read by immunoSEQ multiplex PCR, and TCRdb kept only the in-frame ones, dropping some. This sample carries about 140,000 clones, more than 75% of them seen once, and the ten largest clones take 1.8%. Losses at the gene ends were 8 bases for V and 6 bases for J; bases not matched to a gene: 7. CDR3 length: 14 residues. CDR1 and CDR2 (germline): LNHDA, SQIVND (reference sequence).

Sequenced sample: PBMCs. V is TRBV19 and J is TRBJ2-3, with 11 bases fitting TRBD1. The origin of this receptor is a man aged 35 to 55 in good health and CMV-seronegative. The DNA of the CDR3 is TGTGCCAGTCGGGCGGGACAGGGGGGCGATACGCAGTATTTT. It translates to CASRAGQGGDTQYF.